Listed below are T cell receptor beta chains from one sample, sequenced in a study of cytomegalovirus exposure and HLA in healthy donors. The method was immunoSEQ multiplex PCR; TCRdb's version includes in-frame clones alone and lacks a portion of them. The repertoire holds 200,000 or so clones, with around 82% as singletons. The sequencing sample was made of PBMCs. These receptors came from a boy aged 10-17 years in good health and CMV-seronegative. The conserved cysteine and the conserved F or W are not part of the CDR3 here. Fields, in order: CDR3 length, D gene, J gene, V gene, CDR3 protein. D genes are given only for firm matches.

15 | TRBD2 | TRBJ2-5 | TRBV4-1 | ASSHIGTSGPQETQY
15 | TRBD2 | TRBJ2-1 | TRBV7-2 | ASSFLIPGRANREQF
14 | TRBD1 | TRBJ2-5 | TRBV5-4 | ASSLGRDRRQETQY
12 | - | TRBJ1-1 | TRBV18 | ASSPRTENTEAF
13 | - | TRBJ1-3 | TRBV2 | ASSVDQIGGNTIY
14 | - | TRBJ1-2 | TRBV9 | ASSVAGQGSNYGYT
14 | - | TRBJ1-2 | TRBV4-1 | ASSFFGPTRGYGYT
13 | - | TRBJ1-2 | TRBV6-1 | ASSEDGRTPYGYT
13 | TRBD1 | TRBJ2-2 | TRBV6-5 | ASGIQGASTGELF
13 | TRBD1 | TRBJ1-5 | TRBV18 | ASSARDRENQPQH
11 | - | TRBJ1-4 | TRBV29-1 | SAIQVANEKLL
13 | TRBD1 | TRBJ2-7 | TRBV30 | AWSPTVGQHYEQY
13 | TRBD1 | TRBJ1-2 | TRBV27 | ASSFSGQGASGYT
10 | - | TRBJ2-3 | TRBV30 | AWGGGGDTQY
12 | TRBD2 | TRBJ2-1 | TRBV18 | ATPMGGENNEQF
11 | - | TRBJ1-2 | TRBV12-5 | ASGPGVLSGYT